This T cell receptor (beta chain) derives from a study of post-analysis software for immune sequencing data. Looking at the study overall: Several disease courses (relapsing-remitting, secondary progressive and progressive-relapsing) of multiple sclerosis were included.

This clonotype was observed a handful of times. What it recognizes is unknown. TCR beta cDNA libraries had unique molecular identifiers. In TCRdb, the PCR reads were re-called with MiXCR into one record per CDR3 protein. Found here are roughly 600,000 distinct CDR3 sequences, roughly 45% of them singletons; the top ten hold 1.7%. The study, taken as a whole, reports: Compared with controls, patients showed significantly lower normalized Chao1 diversity. Patients had higher frequencies than controls of about five TRBV segments, including TRBV5-6, TRBV5-1 and TRBV20-1.

With 5 bases removed from V and 9 bases from J, the gap between germline ends came to 17 bases. CDR1 SGHVS and CDR2 FNYEAQ come from the germline V gene. The CDR3 loop spans 15 amino acids. Sequencing used blood. This receptor was identified in a girl between 5 and 17 years old with multiple sclerosis. The chain has TRBV7-6 and TRBJ1-6; weak D call: TRBD1 (5 bases). The CDR3 here is CASSQVGRGSSPLHF. The DNA of the CDR3 is TGTGCCAGCAGCCAAGTGGGGCGAGGGAGTTCACCCCTCCACTTT.